This T cell receptor beta chain appears in the sequencing data of a study of T cells in Graves' hyperthyroidism and ophthalmopathy. This clonotype came up a few times. With duration under 3 months, ophthalmopathy was active: Clinical Activity Score at least 3, NOSPECS at least 4. Clinical symptoms, serum thyroxine and TRAb, thyroid ultrasound and orbital computed tomography were used for the diagnoses. Using RNA transcripts as the source, TCR beta CDR3 regions were amplified. When the TCR CDR3 underwent first-round RT-PCR, the HTBI primer set was used. Each CDR3 protein is one row after TCRdb ran MiXCR on the multiplex PCR reads. The table lists about 260,000 distinct CDR3 sequences, 16% of them singletons, with 28% in the top ten. Germline CDR1 reads SGHNT; CDR2 reads YYREEE (reference sequence). V lost 6 bases and J 1 base, leaving 13 bases between the germline ends. This CDR3 region has 14 residues.

This clonotype originated in a woman younger than 30 with Graves' ophthalmopathy. The gene calls are TRBV5-4 and TRBJ1-1; D unresolved. The sample comprised blood. CDR3 region: CASNPGSKNTEAFF. In DNA form, the CDR3 reads TGTGCCAGCAACCCGGGCTCAAAGAACACTGAAGCTTTCTTT.